This T cell receptor beta chain was sequenced for a study of shared clonotypes between healthy human individuals. Some clones are missing from TCRdb's copy, which holds only in-frame ones; the method was immunoSEQ multiplex PCR. The table records roughly 1,100,000 clones, roughly 80% of them present only once. Germline CDR1 and CDR2: SGHRS and YFSETQ. This CDR3 is built from 14 residues. V was trimmed by 7 bases and J by 5 bases, leaving 19 bases between them. Those who donated were healthy HIV-negative adults, with no recent acute infections or vaccinations reported. From CD4+ cells came CD45RA+ naive and CD45RA-negative memory subsets.

The receptor was isolated from a man between 18 and 29 years old in good health. The chain is built from TRBV5-1 and TRBJ2-7; D perhaps matches TRBD2 (7 bases). Sequenced material: memory CD4+ T cells sorted from blood. As for subset: CD45RA-negative fraction. Here the CDR3 DNA reads TGCGCCAGCTCTCTCCGGGGGGCCGGCAACGAGCAGTACTTC. Protein product: CASSLRGAGNEQYF.